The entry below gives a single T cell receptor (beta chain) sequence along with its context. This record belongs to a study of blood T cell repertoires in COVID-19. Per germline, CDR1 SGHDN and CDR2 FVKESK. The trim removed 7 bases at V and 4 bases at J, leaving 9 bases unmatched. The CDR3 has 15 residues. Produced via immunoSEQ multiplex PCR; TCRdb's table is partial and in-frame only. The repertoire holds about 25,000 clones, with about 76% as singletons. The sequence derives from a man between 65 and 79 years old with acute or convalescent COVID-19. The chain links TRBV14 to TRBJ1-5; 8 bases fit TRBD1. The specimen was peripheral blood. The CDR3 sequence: CASKVRGRVNQPQHF. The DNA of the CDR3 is TGTGCCAGCAAGGTCAGGGGGCGCGTAAATCAGCCCCAGCATTTT.